This T cell receptor (beta chain) was captured by sequencing in a study of breast tumors, draining lymph nodes, adjacent tissues. The V and J ends lost 3 bases and 4 bases respectively, with 9 bases between them. Germline-derived CDR1 and CDR2 are SGHAT and FQNNGV. This CDR3 is built from 13 residues. The study's findings and limits: That most tumor T cells come from lymph nodes remained unproven. Compared with basal-like, luminal-like tumors shared significantly more repertoire with nontumor tissue. Data fit most tumor T cells coming from lymph node, expanding in tumor. Tumor repertoires ranked between lymph nodes and nontumor tissue in diversity, with V and J gene preferences.

The lymph nodes were axillary draining lymph nodes from breast cancer patients. This clonotype appeared many times. Its antigen remains unidentified. TCRdb reprocessed the multiplex PCR reads with MiXCR, giving one entry per CDR3 protein. The repertoire has 200,000 or so distinct CDR3 sequences, 30% to 40% of them found once; the top ten carry around 4.4%. The receptor was derived from a female donor with breast cancer. Some clones in this sample may be carry-over from other donors' samples. The material sequenced was axillary lymph node tissue. The chain carries TRBV11-2 and TRBJ1-2; perhaps TRBD1 as D (5 bases). As DNA, the CDR3 is TGTGCCAGCAGCTTGCCGGGACGCTATGGCTACACCTTC. Protein: CASSLPGRYGYTF. Supplemented by reference TRBV11-2 and TRBJ1-2, the full variable domain reads EAGVAQSPRYKIIEKRQSVAFWCNPISGHATLYWYQQILGQGPKLLIQFQNNGVVDDSQLPKDRFSAERLKGVDSTLKIQPAKLEDSAVYLCASSLPGRYGYTFGSGTRLTVV.